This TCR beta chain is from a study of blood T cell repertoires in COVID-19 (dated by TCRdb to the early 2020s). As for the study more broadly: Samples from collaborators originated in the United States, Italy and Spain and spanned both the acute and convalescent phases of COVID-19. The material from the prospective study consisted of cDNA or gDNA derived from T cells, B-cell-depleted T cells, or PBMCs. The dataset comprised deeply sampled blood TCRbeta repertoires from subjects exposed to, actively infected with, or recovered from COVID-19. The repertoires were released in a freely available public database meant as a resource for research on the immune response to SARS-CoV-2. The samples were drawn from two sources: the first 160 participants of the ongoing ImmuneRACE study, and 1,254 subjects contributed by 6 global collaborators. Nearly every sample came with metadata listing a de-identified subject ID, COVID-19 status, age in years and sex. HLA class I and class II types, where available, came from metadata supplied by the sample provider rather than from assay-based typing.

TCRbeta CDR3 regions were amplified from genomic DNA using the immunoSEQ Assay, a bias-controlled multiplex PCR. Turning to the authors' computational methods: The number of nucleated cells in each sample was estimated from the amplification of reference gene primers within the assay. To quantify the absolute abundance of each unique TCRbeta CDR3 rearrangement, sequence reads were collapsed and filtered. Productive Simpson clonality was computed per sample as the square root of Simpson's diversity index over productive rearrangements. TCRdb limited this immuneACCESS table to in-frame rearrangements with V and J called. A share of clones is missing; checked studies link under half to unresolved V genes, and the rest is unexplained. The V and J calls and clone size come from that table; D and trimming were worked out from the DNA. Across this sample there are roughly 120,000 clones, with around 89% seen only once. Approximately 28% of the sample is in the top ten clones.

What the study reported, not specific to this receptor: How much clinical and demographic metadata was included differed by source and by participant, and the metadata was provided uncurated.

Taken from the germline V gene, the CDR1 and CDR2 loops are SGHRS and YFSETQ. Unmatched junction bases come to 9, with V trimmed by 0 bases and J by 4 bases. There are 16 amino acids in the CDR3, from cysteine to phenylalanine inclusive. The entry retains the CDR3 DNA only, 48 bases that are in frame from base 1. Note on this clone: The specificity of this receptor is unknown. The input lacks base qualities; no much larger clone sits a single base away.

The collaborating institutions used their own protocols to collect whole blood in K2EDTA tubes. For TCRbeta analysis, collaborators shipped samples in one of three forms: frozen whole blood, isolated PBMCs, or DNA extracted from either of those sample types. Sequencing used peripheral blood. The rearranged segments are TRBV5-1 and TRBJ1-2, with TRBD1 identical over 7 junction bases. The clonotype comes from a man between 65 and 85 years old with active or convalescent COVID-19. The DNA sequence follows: TGCGCCAGCAGCTTGGAGGCTGGGACAGACCCCTATGGCTACACCTTC. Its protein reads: CASSLEAGTDPYGYTF. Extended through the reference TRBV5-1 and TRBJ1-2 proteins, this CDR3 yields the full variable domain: KAGVTQTPRYLIKTRGQQVTLSCSPISGHRSVSWYQQTPGQGLQFLFEYFSETQRNKGNFPGRFSGRQFSNSRSEMNVSTLELGDSALYLCASSLEAGTDPYGYTFGSGTRLTVV.